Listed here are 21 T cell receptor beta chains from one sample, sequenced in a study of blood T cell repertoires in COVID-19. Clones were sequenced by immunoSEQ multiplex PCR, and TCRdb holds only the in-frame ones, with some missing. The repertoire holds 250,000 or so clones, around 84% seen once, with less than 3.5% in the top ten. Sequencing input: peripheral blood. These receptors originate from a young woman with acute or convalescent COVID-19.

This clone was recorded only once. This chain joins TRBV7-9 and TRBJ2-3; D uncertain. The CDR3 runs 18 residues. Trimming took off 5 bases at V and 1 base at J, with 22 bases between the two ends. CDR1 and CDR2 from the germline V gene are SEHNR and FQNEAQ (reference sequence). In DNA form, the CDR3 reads TGTGCCAGCAGCCAAACCTGGGTCAGTAGCTCCGGCACAGATACGCAGTATTTT. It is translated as CASSQTWVSSSGTDTQYF.

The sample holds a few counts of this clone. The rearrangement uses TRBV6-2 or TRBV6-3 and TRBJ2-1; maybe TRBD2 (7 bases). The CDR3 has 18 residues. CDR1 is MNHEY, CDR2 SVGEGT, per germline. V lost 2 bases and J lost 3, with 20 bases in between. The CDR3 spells CASSYRHSGGLIYNEQFF. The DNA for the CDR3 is TGTGCCAGCAGTTACCGACACTCGGGGGGCCTCATCTACAATGAGCAGTTCTTC.

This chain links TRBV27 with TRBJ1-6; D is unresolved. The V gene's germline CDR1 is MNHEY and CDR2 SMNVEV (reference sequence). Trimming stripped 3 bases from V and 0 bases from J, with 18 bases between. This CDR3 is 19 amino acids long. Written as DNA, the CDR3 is TGTGCCAGCAGTTTCGGACTTTATGCGGATAGCTCCTATAATTCACCCCTCCACTTT. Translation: CASSFGLYADSSYNSPLHF.

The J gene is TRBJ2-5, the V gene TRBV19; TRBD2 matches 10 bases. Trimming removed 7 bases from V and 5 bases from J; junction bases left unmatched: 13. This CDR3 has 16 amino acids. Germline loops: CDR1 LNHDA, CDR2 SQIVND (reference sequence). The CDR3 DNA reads TGTGCCAGTATGCGACCGAGCGGGAGGGTGTTTGAGACCCAGTACTTC. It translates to CASMRPSGRVFETQYF.

CDR3: CASTRSPGLEQYF. As DNA, the CDR3 is TGTGCCAGCACCAGAAGTCCAGGGCTTGAGCAGTACTTC. The V call is TRBV27, the J call TRBJ2-7, with D maybe TRBD1 (5 bases). Per the germline V gene, CDR1 is MNHEY and CDR2 is SMNVEV (reference sequence). The V and J ends lost 7 bases and 7 bases respectively, with 17 bases between them. This CDR3 is 13 amino acids long.

The CDR3 is CASSLVSGSGEQYF. CDR3 nucleotide sequence: TGTGCCAGCAGCTTAGTTAGCGGGAGCGGGGAGCAGTACTTC. The J gene is TRBJ2-7, the V gene TRBV13; TRBD2 matches at 9 bases. Germline values: CDR1 PRHDT, CDR2 FYEKMQ (reference sequence). This CDR3 is 14 amino acids long. With V trimmed by 1 base and J by 7 bases, 5 bases remained unmatched.

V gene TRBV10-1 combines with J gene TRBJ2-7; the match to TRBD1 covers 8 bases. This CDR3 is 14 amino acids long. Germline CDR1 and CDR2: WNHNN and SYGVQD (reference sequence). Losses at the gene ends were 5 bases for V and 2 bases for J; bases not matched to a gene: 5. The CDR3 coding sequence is TGCGCCAGCAGTAGACAGGGGACCCCCTACGAGCAGTACTTC. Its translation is CASSRQGTPYEQYF.

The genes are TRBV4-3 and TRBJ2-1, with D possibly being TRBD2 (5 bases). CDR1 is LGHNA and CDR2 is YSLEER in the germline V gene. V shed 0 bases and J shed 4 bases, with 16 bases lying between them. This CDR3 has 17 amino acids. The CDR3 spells CASSQEAGPANYNEQFF. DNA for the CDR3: TGCGCCAGCAGCCAAGAGGCGGGTCCCGCCAATTACAATGAGCAGTTCTTC.

The CDR3 region is CASRQSWDIADTQYF. The CDR3 DNA is TGCGCCAGCAGGCAATCTTGGGACATCGCAGATACGCAGTATTTT. The rearrangement joins TRBV5-1 to TRBJ2-3; D is possibly TRBD1 (6 bases). Germline V gene data show CDR1 as SGHRS and CDR2 as YFSETQ. V lost 5 bases, J lost 4 bases, and 17 bases lay in between. The CDR3 extends over 15 amino acids.

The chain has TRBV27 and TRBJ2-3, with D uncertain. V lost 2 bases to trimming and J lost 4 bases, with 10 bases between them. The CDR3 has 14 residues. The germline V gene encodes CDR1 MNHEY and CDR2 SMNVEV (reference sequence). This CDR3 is CASSLAPSADTQYF. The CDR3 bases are TGTGCCAGCAGTTTAGCTCCCTCAGCAGATACGCAGTATTTT.

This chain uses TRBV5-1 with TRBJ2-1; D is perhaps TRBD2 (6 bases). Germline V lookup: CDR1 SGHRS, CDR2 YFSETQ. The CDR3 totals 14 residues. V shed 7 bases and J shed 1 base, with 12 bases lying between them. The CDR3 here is CASSIGGSYNEQFF. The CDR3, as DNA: TGCGCCAGCTCCATCGGAGGGTCCTACAATGAGCAGTTCTTC.

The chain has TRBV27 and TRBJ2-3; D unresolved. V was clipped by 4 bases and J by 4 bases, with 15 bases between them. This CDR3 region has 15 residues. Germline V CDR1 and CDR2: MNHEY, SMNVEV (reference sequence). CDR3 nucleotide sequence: TGTGCCAGCAGTTCCTCGTCCGCGTTTCCAGATACGCAGTATTTT. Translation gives CASSSSSAFPDTQYF.

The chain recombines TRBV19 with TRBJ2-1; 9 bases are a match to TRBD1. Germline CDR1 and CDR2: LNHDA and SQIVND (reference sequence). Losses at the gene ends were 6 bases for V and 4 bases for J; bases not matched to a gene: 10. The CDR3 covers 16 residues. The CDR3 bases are TGTGCCAGTAGCCGAAAACAGGGGGCTGTGTACAATGAGCAGTTCTTC. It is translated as CASSRKQGAVYNEQFF.

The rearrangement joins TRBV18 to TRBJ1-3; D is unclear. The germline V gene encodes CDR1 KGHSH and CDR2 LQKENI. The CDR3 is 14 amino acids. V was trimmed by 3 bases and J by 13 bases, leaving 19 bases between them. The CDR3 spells CASSPAIGQEGIYF. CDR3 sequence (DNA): TGTGCCAGCTCACCTGCGATCGGGCAGGAGGGAATATATTTT. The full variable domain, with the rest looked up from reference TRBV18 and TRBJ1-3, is NAGVMQNPRHLVRRRGQEARLRCSPMKGHSHVYWYRQLPEEGLKFMVYLQKENIIDESGMPKERFSAEFPKEGPSILRIQQVVRGDSAAYFCASSPAIGQEGIYFGEGSWLTVV.

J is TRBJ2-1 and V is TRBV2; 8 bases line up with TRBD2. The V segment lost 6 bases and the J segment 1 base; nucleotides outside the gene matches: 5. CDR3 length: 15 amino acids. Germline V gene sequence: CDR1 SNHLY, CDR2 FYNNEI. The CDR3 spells CASSGLAISYNEQFF. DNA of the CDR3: TGTGCCAGCAGCGGACTAGCTATTTCCTACAATGAGCAGTTCTTC.

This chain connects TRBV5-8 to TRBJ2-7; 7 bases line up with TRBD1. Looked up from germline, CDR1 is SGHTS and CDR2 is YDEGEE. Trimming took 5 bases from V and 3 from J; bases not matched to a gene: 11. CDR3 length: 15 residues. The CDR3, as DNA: TGTGCCAGCAGAAGAACGGGACAGAACAACTACGAGCAGTACTTC. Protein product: CASRRTGQNNYEQYF.

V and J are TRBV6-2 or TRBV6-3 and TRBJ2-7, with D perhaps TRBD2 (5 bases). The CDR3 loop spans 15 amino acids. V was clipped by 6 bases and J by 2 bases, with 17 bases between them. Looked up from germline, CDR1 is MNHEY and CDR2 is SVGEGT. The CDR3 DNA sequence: TGTGCCAGCAGCCTAAGGACTGTAATTGCCTACGAGCAGTACTTC. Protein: CASSLRTVIAYEQYF.

As DNA, the CDR3 is TGTGCCTGGACCAAGGGACTAGCGAACGGGGAGCTGTTTTTT. Translated, it gives CAWTKGLANGELFF. V and J are TRBV30 and TRBJ2-2; 10 bases are shared with TRBD2. Germline CDR1 GTSNPN, CDR2 SVGIG (reference sequence). This CDR3 has 14 residues. V lost 4 bases to trimming and J lost 7 bases; unmatched junction nucleotides: 6. The entire variable domain, with the rest obtained from reference TRBV30 and TRBJ2-2, is as follows: SQTIHQWPATLVQPVGSPLSLECTVEGTSNPNLYWYRQAAGRGLQLLFYSVGIGQISSEVPQNLSASRPQDRQFILSSKKLLLSDSGFYLCAWTKGLANGELFFGEGSRLTVL.

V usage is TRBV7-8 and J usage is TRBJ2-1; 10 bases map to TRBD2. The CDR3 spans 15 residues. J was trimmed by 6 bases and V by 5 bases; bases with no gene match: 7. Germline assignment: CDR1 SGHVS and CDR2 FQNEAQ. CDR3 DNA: TGTGCCAGCAGCCGAGCGGGAGGGACTATCAATGAGCAGTTCTTC. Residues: CASSRAGGTINEQFF.

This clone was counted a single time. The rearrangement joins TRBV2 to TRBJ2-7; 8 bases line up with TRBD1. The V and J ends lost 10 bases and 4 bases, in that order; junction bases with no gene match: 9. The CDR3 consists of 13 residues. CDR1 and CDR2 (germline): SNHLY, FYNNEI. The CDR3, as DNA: TGTGCCACCAGGGGGACAGGAGAATACGAGCAGTACTTC. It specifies CATRGTGEYEQYF.

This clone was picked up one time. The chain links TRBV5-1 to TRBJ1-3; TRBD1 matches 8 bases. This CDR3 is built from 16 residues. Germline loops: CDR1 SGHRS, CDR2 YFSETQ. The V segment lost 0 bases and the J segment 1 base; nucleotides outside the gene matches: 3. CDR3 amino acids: CASSLGTGISGNTIYF. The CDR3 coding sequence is TGCGCCAGCAGCTTGGGGACAGGGATTTCTGGAAACACCATATATTTT.